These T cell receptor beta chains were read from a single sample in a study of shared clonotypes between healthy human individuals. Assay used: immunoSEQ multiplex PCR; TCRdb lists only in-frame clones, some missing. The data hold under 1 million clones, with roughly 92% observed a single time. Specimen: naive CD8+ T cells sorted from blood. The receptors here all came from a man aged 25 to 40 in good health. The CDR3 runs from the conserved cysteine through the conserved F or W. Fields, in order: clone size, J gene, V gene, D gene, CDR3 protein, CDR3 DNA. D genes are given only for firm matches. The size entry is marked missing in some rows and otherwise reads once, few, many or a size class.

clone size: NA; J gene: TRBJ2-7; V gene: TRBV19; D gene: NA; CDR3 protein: CASSSWQGNEQYF; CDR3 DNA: TGTGCCAGTAGTTCGTGGCAGGGGAACGAGCAGTACTTC
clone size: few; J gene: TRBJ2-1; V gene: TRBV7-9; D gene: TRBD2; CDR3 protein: CASSLVVAGAGVVNEQFF; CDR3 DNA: TGTGCCAGCAGCTTAGTGGTAGCGGGGGCCGGCGTGGTCAATGAGCAGTTCTTC
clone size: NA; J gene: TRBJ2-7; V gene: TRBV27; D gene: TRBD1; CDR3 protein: CASIQGYEQYF; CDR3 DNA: TGTGCCAGCATACAGGGGTACGAGCAGTACTTC
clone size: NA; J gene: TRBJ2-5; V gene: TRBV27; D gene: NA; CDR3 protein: CASSLGETQYF; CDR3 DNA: TGTGCCAGCAGTCTGGGGGAGACCCAGTACTTC
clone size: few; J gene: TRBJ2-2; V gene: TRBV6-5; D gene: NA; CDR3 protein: CASSYGTGELFF; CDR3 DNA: TGTGCCAGCAGTTACGGTACAGGGGAGCTGTTTTTT
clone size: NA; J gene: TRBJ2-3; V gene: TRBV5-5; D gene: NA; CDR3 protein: CASSFFQGLSDTQYF; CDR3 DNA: TGTGCCAGCAGCTTTTTCCAGGGGCTTTCAGATACGCAGTATTTT
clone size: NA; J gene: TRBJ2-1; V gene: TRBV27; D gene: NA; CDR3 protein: CASRSGGLSYNEQFF; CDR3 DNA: TGTGCCAGCCGCTCCGGGGGGCTATCCTACAATGAGCAGTTCTTC
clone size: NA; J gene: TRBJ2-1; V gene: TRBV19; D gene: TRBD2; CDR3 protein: CASTLSGGSYNEQFF; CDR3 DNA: TGTGCCAGTACCCTTAGCGGGGGCTCCTACAATGAGCAGTTCTTC
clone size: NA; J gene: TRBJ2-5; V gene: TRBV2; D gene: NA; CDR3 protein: CASSDPSSGGGETQYF; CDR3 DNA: TGTGCCAGCAGTGACCCGAGCTCGGGCGGAGGGGAGACCCAGTACTTC
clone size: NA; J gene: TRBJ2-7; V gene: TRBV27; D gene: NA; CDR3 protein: CASSIAGSSYEQYF; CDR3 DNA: TGTGCCAGCAGCATAGCTGGGAGCTCCTACGAGCAGTACTTC
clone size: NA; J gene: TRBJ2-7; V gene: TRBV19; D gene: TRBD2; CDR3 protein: CASSIEGLAGDEQYF; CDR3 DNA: TGTGCCAGTAGTATTGAGGGACTAGCGGGAGACGAGCAGTACTTC
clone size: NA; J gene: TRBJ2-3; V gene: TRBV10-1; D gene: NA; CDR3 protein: CASSDRVSDTQYF; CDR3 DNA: TGCGCCAGCAGTGACAGGGTTTCAGATACGCAGTATTTT
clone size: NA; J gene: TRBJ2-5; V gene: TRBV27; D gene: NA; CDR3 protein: CASSRSPWGRETQYF; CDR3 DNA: TGTGCCAGCAGTCGCTCCCCCTGGGGTAGAGAGACCCAGTACTTC
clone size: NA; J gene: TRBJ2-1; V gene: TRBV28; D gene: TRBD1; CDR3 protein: CASSFRDSNEQFF; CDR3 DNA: TGTGCCAGCAGTTTCCGGGACAGCAATGAGCAGTTCTTC
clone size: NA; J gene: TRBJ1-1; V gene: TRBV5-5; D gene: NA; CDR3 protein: CASSLGRRDTEAFF; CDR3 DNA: TGTGCCAGCAGCTTGGGACGGCGCGACACTGAAGCTTTCTTT
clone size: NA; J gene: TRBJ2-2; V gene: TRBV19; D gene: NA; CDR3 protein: CASSLAGTGELFF; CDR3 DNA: TGTGCCAGTAGTCTCGCAGGCACCGGGGAGCTGTTTTTT
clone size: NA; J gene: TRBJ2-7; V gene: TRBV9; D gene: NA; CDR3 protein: CASSPLPGTYEQYF; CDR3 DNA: TGTGCCAGCAGCCCCCTCCCCGGAACCTACGAGCAGTACTTC
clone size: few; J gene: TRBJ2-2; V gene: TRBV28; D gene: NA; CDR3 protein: CASSPITGELFF; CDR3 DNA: TGTGCCAGCAGTCCGATCACCGGGGAGCTGTTTTTT
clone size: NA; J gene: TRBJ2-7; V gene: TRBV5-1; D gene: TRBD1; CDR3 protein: CASSPGTAQSYEQYF; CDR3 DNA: TGCGCCAGCAGCCCGGGGACAGCCCAAAGCTACGAGCAGTACTTC
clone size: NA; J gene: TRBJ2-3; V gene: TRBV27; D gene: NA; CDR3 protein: CASSLSITDTQYF; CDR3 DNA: TGTGCCAGCAGTTTATCCATCACAGATACGCAGTATTTT
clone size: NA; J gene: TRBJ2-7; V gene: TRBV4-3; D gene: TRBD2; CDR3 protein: CASSQDLFERDNYEQYF; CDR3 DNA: TGCGCCAGCAGCCAAGATCTTTTCGAGCGGGATAACTACGAGCAGTACTTC
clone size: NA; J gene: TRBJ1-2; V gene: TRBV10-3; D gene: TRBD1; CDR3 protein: CAISDNQGANYGYTF; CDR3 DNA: TGTGCCATCAGTGACAATCAGGGGGCTAACTATGGCTACACCTTC
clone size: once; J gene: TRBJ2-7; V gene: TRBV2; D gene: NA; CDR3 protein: CASSRYRRDQSYEQYF; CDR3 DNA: TGTGCCAGCAGTAGATACCGACGGGACCAATCCTACGAGCAGTACTTC
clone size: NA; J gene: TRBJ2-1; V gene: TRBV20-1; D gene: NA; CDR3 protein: CSASSSEQFF; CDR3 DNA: TGCAGTGCTAGTAGCAGTGAGCAGTTCTTC
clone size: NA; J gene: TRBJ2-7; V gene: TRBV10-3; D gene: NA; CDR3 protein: CAISESGQSYEQYF; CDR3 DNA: TGTGCCATCAGTGAGTCTGGACAGTCCTACGAGCAGTACTTC
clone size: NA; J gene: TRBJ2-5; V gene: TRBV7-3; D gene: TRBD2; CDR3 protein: CASSSTSGQETQYF; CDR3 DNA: TGTGCCAGCAGCTCGACTAGCGGTCAAGAGACCCAGTACTTC
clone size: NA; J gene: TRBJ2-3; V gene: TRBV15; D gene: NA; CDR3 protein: CATSPTTGGMGTDTQYF; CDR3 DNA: TGTGCCACCAGCCCCACGACTGGCGGGATGGGCACAGATACGCAGTATTTT
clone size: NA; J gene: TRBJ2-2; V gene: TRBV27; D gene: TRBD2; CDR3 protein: CASSYLAGGNTGELFF; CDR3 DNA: TGTGCCAGCAGTTACCTAGCGGGAGGGAACACCGGGGAGCTGTTTTTT
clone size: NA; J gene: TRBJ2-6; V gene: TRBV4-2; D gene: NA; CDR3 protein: CASSQEGSGANVLTF; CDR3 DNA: TGTGCCAGCAGCCAAGAAGGCTCTGGGGCCAACGTCCTGACTTTC
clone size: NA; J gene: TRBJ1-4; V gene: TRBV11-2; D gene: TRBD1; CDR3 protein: CASSFGTDEKLFF; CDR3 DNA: TGTGCCAGCAGCTTCGGGACAGACGAAAAACTGTTTTTT
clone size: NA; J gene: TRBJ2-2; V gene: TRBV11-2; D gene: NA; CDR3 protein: CASSLGRTGTGELFF; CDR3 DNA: TGTGCCAGCAGCTTAGGGAGGACGGGGACCGGGGAGCTGTTTTTT
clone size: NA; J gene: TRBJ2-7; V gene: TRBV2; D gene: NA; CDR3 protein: CASKSTDSYEQYF; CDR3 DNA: TGTGCCAGCAAAAGTACAGATTCCTACGAGCAGTACTTC
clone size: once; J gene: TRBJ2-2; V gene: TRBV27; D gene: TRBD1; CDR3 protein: CASAMTGQPGELFF; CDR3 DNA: TGTGCCAGCGCGATGACAGGGCAACCCGGGGAGCTGTTTTTT
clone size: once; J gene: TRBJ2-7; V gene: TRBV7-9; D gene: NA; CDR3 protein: CASSPPTRQKVTYYEQYF; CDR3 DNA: TGTGCCAGCTCACCCCCTACCAGACAGAAAGTGACATACTACGAGCAGTACTTC
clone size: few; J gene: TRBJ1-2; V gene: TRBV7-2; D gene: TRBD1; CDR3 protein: CASSLHSGTDLYGYTF; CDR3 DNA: TGTGCCAGCAGCCTTCATTCCGGGACAGATCTCTATGGCTACACCTTC
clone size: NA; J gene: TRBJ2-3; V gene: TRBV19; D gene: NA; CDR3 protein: CASKKGLATDTQYF; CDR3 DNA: TGTGCCAGTAAAAAGGGTTTGGCCACAGATACGCAGTATTTT
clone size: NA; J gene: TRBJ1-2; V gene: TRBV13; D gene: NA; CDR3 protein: CASSLSNYGYTF; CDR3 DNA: TGTGCCAGCAGCTTATCCAACTATGGCTACACCTTC
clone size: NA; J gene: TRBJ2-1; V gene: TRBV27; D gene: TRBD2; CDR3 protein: CASSLASGSFHEQFF; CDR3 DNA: TGTGCCAGCAGTTTAGCTAGCGGGAGCTTCCATGAGCAGTTCTTC
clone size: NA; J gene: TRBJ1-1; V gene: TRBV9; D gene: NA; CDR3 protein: CASSPPRDVTEAFF; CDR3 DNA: TGTGCCAGCAGCCCACCCAGGGACGTCACTGAAGCTTTCTTT
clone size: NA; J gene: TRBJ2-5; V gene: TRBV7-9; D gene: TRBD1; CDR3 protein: CASGTGGQETQYF; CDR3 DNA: TGTGCCAGCGGGACAGGGGGACAAGAGACCCAGTACTTC
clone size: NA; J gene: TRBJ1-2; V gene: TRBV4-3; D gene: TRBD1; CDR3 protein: CASSQVIQGDGYTF; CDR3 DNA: TGCGCCAGCAGCCAAGTTATACAGGGGGATGGCTACACCTTC
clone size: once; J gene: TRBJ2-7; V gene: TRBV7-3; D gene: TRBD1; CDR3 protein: CASSSGQGDYEQYF; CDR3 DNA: TGTGCCAGCAGCTCGGGACAGGGGGACTACGAGCAGTACTTC
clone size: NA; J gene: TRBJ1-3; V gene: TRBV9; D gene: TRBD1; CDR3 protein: CASSVAGQGDTIYF; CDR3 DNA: TGTGCCAGCAGCGTAGCTGGGCAGGGGGACACCATATATTTT
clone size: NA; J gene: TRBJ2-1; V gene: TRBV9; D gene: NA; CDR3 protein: CASRSGSGEQFF; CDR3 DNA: TGTGCCAGCAGGTCCGGTAGCGGCGAGCAGTTCTTC
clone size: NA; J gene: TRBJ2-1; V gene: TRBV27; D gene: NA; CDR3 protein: CASSFTPLDTAYNEQFF; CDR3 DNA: TGTGCCAGCAGTTTTACCCCTTTGGATACAGCTTACAATGAGCAGTTCTTC
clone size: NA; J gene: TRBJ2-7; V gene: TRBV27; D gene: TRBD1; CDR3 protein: CATRPIGQGRSYEQYF; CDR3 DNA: TGTGCCACCAGACCGATAGGACAGGGTCGTTCCTACGAGCAGTACTTC
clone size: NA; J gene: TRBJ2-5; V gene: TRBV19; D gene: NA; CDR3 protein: CASTPGGPPVQETQYF; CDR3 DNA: TGTGCCAGTACCCCCGGCGGGCCCCCCGTCCAAGAGACCCAGTACTTC
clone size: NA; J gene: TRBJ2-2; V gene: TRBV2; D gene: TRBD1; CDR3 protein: CASSDPPTGPTGELFF; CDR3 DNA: TGTGCCAGCAGTGATCCCCCGACAGGGCCGACCGGGGAGCTGTTTTTT
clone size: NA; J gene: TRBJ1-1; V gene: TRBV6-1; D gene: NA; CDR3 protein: CASRQNTEAFF; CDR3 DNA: TGTGCCAGTAGACAGAACACTGAAGCTTTCTTT
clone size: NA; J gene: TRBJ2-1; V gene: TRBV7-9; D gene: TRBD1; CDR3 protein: CASSPAGQGYNEQFF; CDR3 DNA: TGTGCCAGCAGCCCAGCGGGACAGGGCTACAATGAGCAGTTCTTC
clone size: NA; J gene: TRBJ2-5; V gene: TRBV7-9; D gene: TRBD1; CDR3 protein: CASRDTGARETQYF; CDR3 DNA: TGTGCCAGCAGGGATACAGGGGCCAGGGAGACCCAGTACTTC
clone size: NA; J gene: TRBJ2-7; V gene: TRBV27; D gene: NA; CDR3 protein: CASSPRWGGEEYYEQYF; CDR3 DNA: TGTGCCAGCAGTCCCCGGTGGGGGGGCGAAGAATACTACGAGCAGTACTTC
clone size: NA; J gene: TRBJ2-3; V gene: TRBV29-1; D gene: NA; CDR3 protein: CSVELSLGEPGLTDTQYF; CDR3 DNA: TGCAGCGTTGAGCTCTCACTAGGCGAACCTGGCCTCACAGATACGCAGTATTTT
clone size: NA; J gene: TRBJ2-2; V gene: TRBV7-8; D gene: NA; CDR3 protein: CASSLAVSTNTGELFF; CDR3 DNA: TGTGCCAGCAGCTTAGCCGTCAGCACCAACACCGGGGAGCTGTTTTTT
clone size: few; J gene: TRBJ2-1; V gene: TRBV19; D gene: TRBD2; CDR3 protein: CASSEWASGIYEQFF; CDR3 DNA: TGTGCCAGTAGTGAGTGGGCTAGCGGGATTTATGAGCAGTTCTTC
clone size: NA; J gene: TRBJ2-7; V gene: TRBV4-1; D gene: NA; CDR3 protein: CASSQGTEWSYEQYF; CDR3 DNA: TGCGCCAGCAGCCAAGGGACAGAATGGAGCTACGAGCAGTACTTC
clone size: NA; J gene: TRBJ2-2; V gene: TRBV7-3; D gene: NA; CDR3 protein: CASSPSLSGELFF; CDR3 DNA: TGTGCCAGCAGCCCCAGTCTTTCCGGGGAGCTGTTTTTT
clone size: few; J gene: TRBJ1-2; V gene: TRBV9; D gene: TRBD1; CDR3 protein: CASSSKGTGKYTF; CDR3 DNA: TGTGCCAGCAGCTCAAAGGGGACAGGGAAGTACACCTTC
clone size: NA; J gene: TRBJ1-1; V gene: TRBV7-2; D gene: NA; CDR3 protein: CASSLEAGGTEAFF; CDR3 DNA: TGTGCCAGCAGCTTAGAAGCGGGGGGTACTGAAGCTTTCTTT